The source of this T cell receptor beta chain is a study of cytomegalovirus exposure and HLA in healthy donors. Trimming at V came to 5 bases and at J to 5 bases, leaving 3 bases not matched to a gene. The CDR3 runs to 13 residues. Germline CDR1 reads MDHEN; CDR2 reads SYDVKM. Amplification used 60 Vbeta primers and 13 Jbeta primers. TCRdb's copy holds only in-frame clones and misses some; the assay was immunoSEQ multiplex PCR. The sample totals some 48,000 clones. General observations from the study: Association of a missense DCLRE1C variant with TCR beta V- and J-gene trimming was reported in a later analysis.

Turning to this clone: Its cognate antigen is unknown.

The TCR sequence derives from a male donor in good health and CMV-seropositive. This rearrangement joins TRBV28 to TRBJ1-2, with TRBD1 identical over 9 bases. Sample: PBMCs. The CDR3 sequence is CASSKDRGYGYTF. CDR3 DNA: TGTGCCAGCAGTAAGGACAGGGGTTATGGCTACACCTTC.